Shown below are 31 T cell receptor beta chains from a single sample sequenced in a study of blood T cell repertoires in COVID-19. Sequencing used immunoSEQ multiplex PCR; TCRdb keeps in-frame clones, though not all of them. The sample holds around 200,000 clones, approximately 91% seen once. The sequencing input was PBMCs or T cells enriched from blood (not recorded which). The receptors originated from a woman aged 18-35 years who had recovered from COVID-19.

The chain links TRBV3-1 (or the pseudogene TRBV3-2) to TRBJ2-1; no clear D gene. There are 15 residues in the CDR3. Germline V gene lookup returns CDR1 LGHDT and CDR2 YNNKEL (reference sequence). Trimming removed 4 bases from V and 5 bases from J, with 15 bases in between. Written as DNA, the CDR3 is TGTGCCAGCAGCCGAGCCACTTCGCCAAACAATGAGCAGTTCTTC. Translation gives CASSRATSPNNEQFF.

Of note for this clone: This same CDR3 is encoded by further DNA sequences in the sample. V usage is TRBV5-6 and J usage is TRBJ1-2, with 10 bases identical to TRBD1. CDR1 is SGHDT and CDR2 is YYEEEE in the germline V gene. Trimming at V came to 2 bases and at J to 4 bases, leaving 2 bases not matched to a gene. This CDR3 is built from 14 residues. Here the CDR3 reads CASSFGQGGYGYTF. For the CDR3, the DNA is TGTGCCAGCAGCTTTGGACAGGGGGGCTATGGCTACACCTTC.

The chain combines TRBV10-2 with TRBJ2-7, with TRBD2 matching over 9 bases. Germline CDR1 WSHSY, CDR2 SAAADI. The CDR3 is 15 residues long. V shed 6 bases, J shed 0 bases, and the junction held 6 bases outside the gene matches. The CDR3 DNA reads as TGCGCCAGCAGCCCGAGCGGGAGGCCCTCCTACGAGCAGTACTTC. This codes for CASSPSGRPSYEQYF.

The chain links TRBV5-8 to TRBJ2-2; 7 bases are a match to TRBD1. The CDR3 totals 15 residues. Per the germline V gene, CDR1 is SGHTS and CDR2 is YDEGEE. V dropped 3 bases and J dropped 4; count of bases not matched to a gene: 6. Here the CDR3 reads CASSSTGLSTGELFF. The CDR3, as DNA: TGTGCCAGCAGCTCGACAGGGCTGAGCACCGGGGAGCTGTTTTTT.

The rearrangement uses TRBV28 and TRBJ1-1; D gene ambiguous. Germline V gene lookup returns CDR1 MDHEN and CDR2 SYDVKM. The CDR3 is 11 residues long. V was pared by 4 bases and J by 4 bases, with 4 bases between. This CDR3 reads CASSSLTEAFF. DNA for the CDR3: TGTGCCAGCAGTTCTCTCACTGAAGCTTTCTTT.

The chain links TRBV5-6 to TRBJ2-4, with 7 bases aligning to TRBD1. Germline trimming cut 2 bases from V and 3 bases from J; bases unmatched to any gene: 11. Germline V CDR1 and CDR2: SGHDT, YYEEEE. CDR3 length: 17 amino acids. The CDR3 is CASSFATGVKVKNIQYF. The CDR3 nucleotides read TGTGCCAGCAGCTTCGCCACAGGGGTTAAGGTCAAAAACATTCAGTACTTC.

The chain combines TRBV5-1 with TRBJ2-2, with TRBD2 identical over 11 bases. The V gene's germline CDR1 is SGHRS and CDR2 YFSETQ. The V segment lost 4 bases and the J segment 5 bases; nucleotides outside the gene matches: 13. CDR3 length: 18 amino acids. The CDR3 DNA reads TGCGCCAGCAGCACTGGATCACTAGCGGGAGTTGGGACCGGGGAGCTGTTTTTT. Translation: CASSTGSLAGVGTGELFF.

The CDR3 region is CASSSGNVETQYF. CDR3 in DNA: TGTGCCAGCAGTTCCGGGAATGTCGAGACCCAGTACTTC. V usage is TRBV12-3 or TRBV12-4 and J usage is TRBJ2-5; D is perhaps TRBD2 (5 bases). Deletions cut 4 bases from V and 5 bases from J, with 11 bases between. CDR3 size: 13 residues.

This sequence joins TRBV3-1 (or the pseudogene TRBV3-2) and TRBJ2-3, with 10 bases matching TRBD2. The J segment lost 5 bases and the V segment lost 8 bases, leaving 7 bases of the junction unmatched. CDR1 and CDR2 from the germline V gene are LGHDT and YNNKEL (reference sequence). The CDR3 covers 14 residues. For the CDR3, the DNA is TGTGCCAGCGGGAAAAGGACTAGCGGAGATACGCAGTATTTT. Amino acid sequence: CASGKRTSGDTQYF.

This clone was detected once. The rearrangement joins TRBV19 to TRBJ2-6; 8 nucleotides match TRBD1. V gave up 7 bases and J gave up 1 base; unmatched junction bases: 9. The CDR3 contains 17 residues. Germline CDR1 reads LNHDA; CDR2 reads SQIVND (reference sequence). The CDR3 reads CASMVVQGVSGANVLTF. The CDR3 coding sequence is TGTGCCAGTATGGTTGTACAGGGGGTATCTGGGGCCAACGTCCTGACTTTC.

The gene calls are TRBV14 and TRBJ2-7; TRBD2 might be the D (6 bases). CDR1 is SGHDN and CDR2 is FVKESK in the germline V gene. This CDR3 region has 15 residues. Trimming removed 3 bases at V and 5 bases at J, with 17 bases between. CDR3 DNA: TGTGCCAGCAGCCACACTAGGGCGGGGAAAAACGAGCAGTACTTC. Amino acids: CASSHTRAGKNEQYF.

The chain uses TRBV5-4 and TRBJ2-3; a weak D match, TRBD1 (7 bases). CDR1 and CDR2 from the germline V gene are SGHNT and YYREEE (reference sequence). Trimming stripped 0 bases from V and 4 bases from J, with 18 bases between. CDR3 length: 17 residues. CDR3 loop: CASSLGQGRGGADTQYF. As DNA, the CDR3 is TGTGCCAGCAGCTTGGGACAGGGAAGGGGCGGGGCAGATACGCAGTATTTT.

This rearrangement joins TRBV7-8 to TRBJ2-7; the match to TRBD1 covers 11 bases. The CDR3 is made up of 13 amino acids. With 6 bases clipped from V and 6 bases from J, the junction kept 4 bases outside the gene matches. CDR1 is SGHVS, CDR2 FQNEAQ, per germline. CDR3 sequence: CASRQGTGGEQYF. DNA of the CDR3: TGTGCCAGCAGGCAGGGGACAGGGGGCGAGCAGTACTTC.

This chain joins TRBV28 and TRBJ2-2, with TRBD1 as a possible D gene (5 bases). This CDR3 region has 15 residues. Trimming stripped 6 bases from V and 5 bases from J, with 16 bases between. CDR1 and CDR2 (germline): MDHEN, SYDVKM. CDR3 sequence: CASSPGNQETGELFF. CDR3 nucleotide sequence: TGTGCCAGCAGCCCAGGGAACCAAGAAACCGGGGAGCTGTTTTTT.

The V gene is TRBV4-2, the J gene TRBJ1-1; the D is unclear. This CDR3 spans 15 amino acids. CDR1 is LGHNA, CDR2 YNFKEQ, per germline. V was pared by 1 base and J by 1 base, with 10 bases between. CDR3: CASSQVGTENTEAFF. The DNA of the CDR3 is TGTGCCAGCAGCCAAGTTGGCACAGAGAACACTGAAGCTTTCTTT.

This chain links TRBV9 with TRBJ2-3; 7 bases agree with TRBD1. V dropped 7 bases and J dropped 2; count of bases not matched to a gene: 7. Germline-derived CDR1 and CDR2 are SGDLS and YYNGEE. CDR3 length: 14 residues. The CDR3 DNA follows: TGTGCCAGCTCCCGAGACAGGGACACAGATACGCAGTATTTT. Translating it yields CASSRDRDTDTQYF.

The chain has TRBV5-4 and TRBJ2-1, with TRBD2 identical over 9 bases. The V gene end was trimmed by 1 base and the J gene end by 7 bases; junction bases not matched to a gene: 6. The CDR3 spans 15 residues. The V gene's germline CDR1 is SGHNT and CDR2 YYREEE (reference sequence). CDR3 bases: TGTGCCAGCAGCTTGCCTAGCGGGATAGAAAATGAGCAGTTCTTC. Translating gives CASSLPSGIENEQFF.

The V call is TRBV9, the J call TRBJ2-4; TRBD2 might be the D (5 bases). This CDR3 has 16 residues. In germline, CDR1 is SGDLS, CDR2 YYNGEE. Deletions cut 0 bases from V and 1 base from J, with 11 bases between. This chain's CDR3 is CASSVGGSGAKNIQYF. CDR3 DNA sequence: TGTGCCAGCAGCGTAGGAGGGTCTGGGGCCAAAAACATTCAGTACTTC.

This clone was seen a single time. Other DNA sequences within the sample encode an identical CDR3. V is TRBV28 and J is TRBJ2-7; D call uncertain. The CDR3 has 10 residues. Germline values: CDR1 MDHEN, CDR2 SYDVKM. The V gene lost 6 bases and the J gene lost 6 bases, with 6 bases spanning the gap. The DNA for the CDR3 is TGTGCCAGCAGCCGCGGCGAGCAGTACTTC. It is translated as CASSRGEQYF.

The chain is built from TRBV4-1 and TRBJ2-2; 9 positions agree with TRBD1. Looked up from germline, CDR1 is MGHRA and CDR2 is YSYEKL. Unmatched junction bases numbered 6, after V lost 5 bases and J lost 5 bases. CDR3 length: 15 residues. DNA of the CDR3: TGCGCCAGCAGCAAACGGACAGGGGTGACCGGGGAGCTGTTTTTT. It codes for CASSKRTGVTGELFF.

The CDR3 loop is CASSTSSGNNNEQFF. Written as DNA, the CDR3 is TGTGCCAGTAGTACCTCTAGCGGGAACAACAATGAGCAGTTCTTC. The chain joins TRBV19 to TRBJ2-1, with 9 bases matching TRBD2. The trim removed 4 bases at V and 5 bases at J, leaving 6 bases unmatched. The CDR3 runs 15 residues. In germline, CDR1 is LNHDA, CDR2 SQIVND (reference sequence).

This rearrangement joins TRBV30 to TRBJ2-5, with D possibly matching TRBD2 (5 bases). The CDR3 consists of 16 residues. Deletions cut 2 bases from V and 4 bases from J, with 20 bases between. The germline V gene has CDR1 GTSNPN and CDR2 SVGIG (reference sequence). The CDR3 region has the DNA TGTGCCTGGAGTAATGAACTAGAGGCCCTTTCAGAGACCCAGTACTTC. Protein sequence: CAWSNELEALSETQYF.

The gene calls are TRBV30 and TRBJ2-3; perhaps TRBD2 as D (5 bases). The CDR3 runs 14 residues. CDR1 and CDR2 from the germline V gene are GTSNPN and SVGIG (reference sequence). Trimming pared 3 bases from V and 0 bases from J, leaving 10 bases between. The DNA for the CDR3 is TGTGCCTGGAGACCTAGCAGTAGCACAGATACGCAGTATTTT. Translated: CAWRPSSSTDTQYF.

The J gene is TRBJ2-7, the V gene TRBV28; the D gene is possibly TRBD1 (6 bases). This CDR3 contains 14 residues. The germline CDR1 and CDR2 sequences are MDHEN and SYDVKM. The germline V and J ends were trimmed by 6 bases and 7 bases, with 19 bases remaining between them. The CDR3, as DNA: TGTGCCAGCAGCCCCGGGACACCATTGGGGGAGCAGTACTTC. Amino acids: CASSPGTPLGEQYF.

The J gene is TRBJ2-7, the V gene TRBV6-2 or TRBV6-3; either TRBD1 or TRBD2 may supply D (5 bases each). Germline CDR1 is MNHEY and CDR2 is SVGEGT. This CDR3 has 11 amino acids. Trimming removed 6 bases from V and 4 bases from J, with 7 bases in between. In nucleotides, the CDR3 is TGTGCCAGCAGCGGGGCTTACGAGCAGTACTTC. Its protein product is CASSGAYEQYF.

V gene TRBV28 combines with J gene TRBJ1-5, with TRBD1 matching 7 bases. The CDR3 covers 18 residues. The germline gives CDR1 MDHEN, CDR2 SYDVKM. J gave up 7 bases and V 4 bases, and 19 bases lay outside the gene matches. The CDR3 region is CASSSPALGRGLYQPQHF. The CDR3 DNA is TGTGCCAGCAGTTCACCCGCCCTGGGCAGGGGGTTGTACCAGCCCCAGCATTTT.

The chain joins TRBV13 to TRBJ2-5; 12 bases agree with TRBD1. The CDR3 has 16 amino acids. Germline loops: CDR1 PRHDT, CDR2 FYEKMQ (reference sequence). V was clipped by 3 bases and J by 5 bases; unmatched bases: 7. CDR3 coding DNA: TGTGCCAGCAGCTTCCGGGACAGGGGGCCGGGGGAGACCCAGTACTTC. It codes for CASSFRDRGPGETQYF.

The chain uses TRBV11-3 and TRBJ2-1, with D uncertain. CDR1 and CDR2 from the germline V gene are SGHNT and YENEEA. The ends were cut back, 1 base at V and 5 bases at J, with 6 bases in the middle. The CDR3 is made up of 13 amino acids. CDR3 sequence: CASSLGGHNEQFF. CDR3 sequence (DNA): TGTGCCAGCAGCTTAGGCGGCCACAATGAGCAGTTCTTC.

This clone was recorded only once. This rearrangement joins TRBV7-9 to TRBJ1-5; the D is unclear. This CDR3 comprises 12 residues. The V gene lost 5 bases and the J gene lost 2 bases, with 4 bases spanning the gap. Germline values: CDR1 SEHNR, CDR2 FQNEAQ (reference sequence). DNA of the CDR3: TGTGCCAGCAGCCCGGGCAATCAGCCCCAGCATTTT. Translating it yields CASSPGNQPQHF.

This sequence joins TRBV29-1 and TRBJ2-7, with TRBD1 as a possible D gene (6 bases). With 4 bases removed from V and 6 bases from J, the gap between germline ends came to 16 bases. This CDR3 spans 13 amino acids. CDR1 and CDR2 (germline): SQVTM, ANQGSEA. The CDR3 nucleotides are TGCAGCGTTGTGGGACCCAGGGGAAGCGAGCAGTACTTC. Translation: CSVVGPRGSEQYF.

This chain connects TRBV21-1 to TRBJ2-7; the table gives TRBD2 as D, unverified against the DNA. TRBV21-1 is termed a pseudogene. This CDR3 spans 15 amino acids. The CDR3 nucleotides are TGTGCCAGCAGCCTAGGGAGGAGTTACTCCTACGAGCAGTACTTC. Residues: CASSLGRSYSYEQYF.